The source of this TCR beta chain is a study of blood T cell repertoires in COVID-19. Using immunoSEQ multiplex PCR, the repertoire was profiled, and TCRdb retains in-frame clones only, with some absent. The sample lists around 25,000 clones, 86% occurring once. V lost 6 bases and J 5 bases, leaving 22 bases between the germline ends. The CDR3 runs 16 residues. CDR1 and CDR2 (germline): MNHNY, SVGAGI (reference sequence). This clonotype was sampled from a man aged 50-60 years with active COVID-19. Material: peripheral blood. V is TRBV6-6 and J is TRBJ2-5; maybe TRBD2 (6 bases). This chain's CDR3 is CASSPMGLASWETQYF. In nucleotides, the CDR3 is TGTGCCAGCAGCCCCATGGGGCTAGCGTCGTGGGAGACCCAGTACTTC.